This is a list of T cell receptor beta chains from one sample in a study of control samples from healthy donors and cancer patients. Sequenced by immunoSEQ multiplex PCR; TCRdb stores in-frame clones only, minus some. Among about 130,000 clones, approximately 90% were seen once, and the ten largest hold less than 2.5%. Material for sequencing was blood. Source of these receptors: a woman between 50 and 59 years old in good health. Each CDR3 is given with its conserved first and last residue. D genes are given only for firm matches. Clone size is given for some rows only: seen once, a few or many times, or a class if the clone is expanded.

size: -
J: TRBJ1-1
D: TRBD1
V: TRBV5-1
DNA: TGCGCCAGCAGATCCGGGACAGGGGGCTGGGACACTGAAGCTTTCTTT
CDR3: CASRSGTGGWDTEAFF

size: -
J: TRBJ2-1
D: TRBD2
V: TRBV6-2/TRBV6-3
DNA: TGTGCCAGCAGTTTAGAGGGGACTAGCGGTAATGAGCAGTTCTTC
CDR3: CASSLEGTSGNEQFF

size: once
J: TRBJ2-5
D: -
V: TRBV2
DNA: TGTGCCAGCAGTGTTGCGGAGACCCAGTACTTC
CDR3: CASSVAETQYF

size: -
J: TRBJ1-5
D: -
V: TRBV18
DNA: TGTGCCAGCTCACCAGGGGGCAATCAGCCCCAGCATTTT
CDR3: CASSPGGNQPQHF

size: -
J: TRBJ1-2
D: TRBD1
V: TRBV30
DNA: TGTGCCTGGAGTGGGGACAGGGGATGGAATGGCTACACCTTC
CDR3: CAWSGDRGWNGYTF

size: -
J: TRBJ1-5
D: -
V: TRBV16
DNA: TGTGCCAGCAGCCCGGGGGAGGGGGGCAATCAGCCCCAGCATTTT
CDR3: CASSPGEGGNQPQHF

size: -
J: TRBJ1-5
D: -
V: TRBV15
DNA: TGTGCCACCAGCCCAGAGGTCCACAATCAGCCCCAGCATTTT
CDR3: CATSPEVHNQPQHF

size: few
J: TRBJ1-1
D: -
V: TRBV2
DNA: TGTGCCAGCAGTGGACTAACAGGGTCCACTGAAGCTTTCTTT
CDR3: CASSGLTGSTEAFF

size: once
J: TRBJ1-2
D: -
V: TRBV15
DNA: TGTGCCACCAGCAGCAGACGGGGAAGCTATGGCTACACCTTC
CDR3: CATSSRRGSYGYTF

size: few
J: TRBJ2-7
D: -
V: TRBV12-2
DNA: TGTGCAAGTCGCTTAGCGCGGGGGCCCGATTCCTACGAGCAGTACTTC
CDR3: CASRLARGPDSYEQYF

size: -
J: TRBJ2-1
D: -
V: TRBV7-9
DNA: TGTGCCAGCAGCCCGAGACAGGACGAAGTACACAATGAGCAGTTCTTC
CDR3: CASSPRQDEVHNEQFF

size: -
J: TRBJ2-3
D: -
V: TRBV6-6
DNA: TGTGCCAGCAGTTACCTAGCCGGGACCAGGCCGGATACGCAGTATTTT
CDR3: CASSYLAGTRPDTQYF

size: -
J: TRBJ1-6
D: -
V: TRBV30
DNA: TGTGCCTGGAGTAGGGATCCTTTGGCCTATAATTCACCCCTCCACTTT
CDR3: CAWSRDPLAYNSPLHF

size: -
J: TRBJ1-2
D: TRBD1
V: TRBV6-1
DNA: TGTGCCAGCAGTGCGCGGGGACAGGGGGGCCGTACCCCTAACTATGGCTACACCTTC
CDR3: CASSARGQGGRTPNYGYTF

size: -
J: TRBJ1-4
D: -
V: TRBV7-9
DNA: TGTGCCAGCAGCCAAGGCTGGGAAAAACTGTTTTTT
CDR3: CASSQGWEKLFF

size: -
J: TRBJ1-1
D: -
V: TRBV2
DNA: TGTGCCAGCAGTGAAAGACAGATGTTCATGAACACTGAAGCTTTCTTT
CDR3: CASSERQMFMNTEAFF

size: few
J: TRBJ2-1
D: TRBD2
V: TRBV2
DNA: TGTGCCAGCAGTTTAGCGGGAGATCTTGAGCAGTTCTTC
CDR3: CASSLAGDLEQFF

size: few
J: TRBJ1-5
D: -
V: TRBV5-6
DNA: TGTGCCAGCAGGAGGACTGGGAACAATCAGCCCCAGCATTTT
CDR3: CASRRTGNNQPQHF

size: -
J: TRBJ1-1
D: -
V: TRBV28
DNA: TGTGCCAGCACCCTGGGGATGGCTGAAGCTTTCTTT
CDR3: CASTLGMAEAFF

size: -
J: TRBJ2-1
D: -
V: TRBV6-1
DNA: TGTGCCAGCAGTGAGGCGGGACCGTCCTACAATGAGCAGTTCTTC
CDR3: CASSEAGPSYNEQFF

size: -
J: TRBJ1-1
D: TRBD1
V: TRBV6-5
DNA: TGTGCCAGCACCAGGGGGACAGGGGACACTGAAGCTTTCTTT
CDR3: CASTRGTGDTEAFF

size: -
J: TRBJ2-3
D: -
V: TRBV29-1
DNA: TGCAGCGTTAGTAGCACAGATACGCAGTATTTT
CDR3: CSVSSTDTQYF

size: -
J: TRBJ2-7
D: -
V: TRBV7-2
DNA: TGTGCCAGCAGCCACTTGACTAGGTTGGGTGCCTACGAGCAGTACTTC
CDR3: CASSHLTRLGAYEQYF

size: -
J: TRBJ2-3
D: -
V: TRBV25-1
DNA: TGTGCCAGCAGTGACCGGACTTTCCCCTACCTTGATACGCAGTATTTT
CDR3: CASSDRTFPYLDTQYF

size: -
J: TRBJ1-2
D: TRBD1
V: TRBV7-2
DNA: TGTGCCAGCAGCCCAAAGAGGACAGGGGCGCTTCTTCGCGGCTACACCTTC
CDR3: CASSPKRTGALLRGYTF

size: -
J: TRBJ2-1
D: -
V: TRBV5-8
DNA: TGTGCCAGCAGCCGAGCGGGCAGCTCCTACAATGAGCAGTTCTTC
CDR3: CASSRAGSSYNEQFF

size: -
J: TRBJ1-4
D: TRBD1
V: TRBV10-2
DNA: TGCGCCAGCAGAAAGACAGGGGGCTCTGAAAAACTGTTTTTT
CDR3: CASRKTGGSEKLFF

size: -
J: TRBJ1-5
D: -
V: TRBV30
DNA: TGTGCCTGGAGTGTAGGGGACAATCAGCCCCAGCATTTT
CDR3: CAWSVGDNQPQHF

size: -
J: TRBJ1-5
D: TRBD1
V: TRBV28
DNA: TGTGCCAGCACCCGAGACAGGGTACAGCCCCAGCATTTT
CDR3: CASTRDRVQPQHF

size: -
J: TRBJ1-2
D: -
V: TRBV14
DNA: TGTGCCAGCAGCCAACAGGGCTATGGCTACACCTTC
CDR3: CASSQQGYGYTF

size: -
J: TRBJ1-1
D: -
V: TRBV28
DNA: TGTGCCAGCAGTTTCCAGGGGCTGGGCTGGAACACTGAAGCTTTCTTT
CDR3: CASSFQGLGWNTEAFF

size: -
J: TRBJ1-1
D: -
V: TRBV6-6
DNA: TGTGCCAGCAGTTACTCGATAGGTAATGAAGCTTTCTTT
CDR3: CASSYSIGNEAFF

size: -
J: TRBJ1-1
D: TRBD1
V: TRBV28
DNA: TGTGCCAGCAGTTTAGGGACAGCGGGCACTGAAGCTTTCTTT
CDR3: CASSLGTAGTEAFF

size: -
J: TRBJ2-3
D: TRBD2
V: TRBV27
DNA: TGTGCCAGCAGTGACGGGACTAGCGGGAGGGCCTGGGATACGCAGTATTTT
CDR3: CASSDGTSGRAWDTQYF

size: -
J: TRBJ1-5
D: TRBD1
V: TRBV15
DNA: TGTGCCACCAGCGGGACCCCAGGCAGGGGGATGTATAGCAATCAGCCCCAGCATTTT
CDR3: CATSGTPGRGMYSNQPQHF

size: -
J: TRBJ2-1
D: TRBD2
V: TRBV27
DNA: TGTGCCAGCAGGAGCGGGGGGCCGAGCTCCTACAATGAGCAGTTCTTC
CDR3: CASRSGGPSSYNEQFF

size: -
J: TRBJ2-2
D: -
V: TRBV27
DNA: TGTGCCACTCGGGCGTCCCTCTACGGGGAGCTGTTTTTT
CDR3: CATRASLYGELFF

size: -
J: TRBJ2-2
D: -
V: TRBV7-2
DNA: TGTGCCAGCAGCCGAACGAACACCGGGGAGCTGTTTTTT
CDR3: CASSRTNTGELFF

size: -
J: TRBJ2-3
D: -
V: TRBV28
DNA: TGTGCCAGCAGTTTCCCGGGAGTCCCCGATACGCAGTATTTT
CDR3: CASSFPGVPDTQYF

size: once
J: TRBJ2-2
D: TRBD2
V: TRBV19
DNA: TGTGCCAGTAGTATCGGACTAGCGGGGGGTATCAACACCGGGGAGCTGTTTTTT
CDR3: CASSIGLAGGINTGELFF

size: -
J: TRBJ2-7
D: TRBD2
V: TRBV11-2
DNA: TGTGCCAGCAGCGCCTTAGCGGGAACTACCTACGAGCAGTACTTC
CDR3: CASSALAGTTYEQYF

size: -
J: TRBJ1-2
D: TRBD1
V: TRBV29-1
DNA: TGCAGCGTGTTGACAGGGGACGGCTACACCTTC
CDR3: CSVLTGDGYTF

size: once
J: TRBJ1-1
D: -
V: TRBV5-1
DNA: TGCGCCAGCAGTCGTACAGGAATGAACACTGAAGCTTTCTTT
CDR3: CASSRTGMNTEAFF

size: once
J: TRBJ1-2
D: -
V: TRBV29-1
DNA: TGCAGCCTTAAGCCAACAGAGGATGGCTACACCTTC
CDR3: CSLKPTEDGYTF

size: -
J: TRBJ1-6
D: -
V: TRBV19
DNA: TGTGCCAGTAGTTCGGGAATCAATTCACCCCTCCACTTT
CDR3: CASSSGINSPLHF

size: -
J: TRBJ1-2
D: -
V: TRBV23-1
DNA: TGCGCCAGCAGTCCCGGGGAAATCTGTTGCTATGGCTACACCTTC
CDR3: CASSPGEICCYGYTF

size: -
J: TRBJ1-1
D: -
V: TRBV19
DNA: TGTGCCAGTAGCCAGGGCGCCCGGAGAACTGAAGCTTTCTTT
CDR3: CASSQGARRTEAFF

size: -
J: TRBJ2-1
D: TRBD1
V: TRBV9
DNA: TGTGCCAGCAGAGGGACAGGGTTTGAGCAGTTCTTC
CDR3: CASRGTGFEQFF

size: -
J: TRBJ1-1
D: -
V: TRBV3-1/TRBV3-2
DNA: TGTGCCAGCAGGCCTTGGGGCTCTAGGGGGTTGAACACTGAAGCTTTCTTT
CDR3: CASRPWGSRGLNTEAFF

size: -
J: TRBJ1-5
D: -
V: TRBV12-5
DNA: TGTGCTAGTGGTTTGGACAGACCGGATAGCAATCAGCCCCAGCATTTT
CDR3: CASGLDRPDSNQPQHF

size: -
J: TRBJ2-7
D: -
V: TRBV6-5
DNA: TGTGCCAGCAGTTACTCGATCAGGGGTACGTCTTACGAGCAGTACTTC
CDR3: CASSYSIRGTSYEQYF

size: once
J: TRBJ1-1
D: -
V: TRBV7-9
DNA: TGTGCCAGCAGCCACAGACAGATGAACACTGAAGCTTTCTTT
CDR3: CASSHRQMNTEAFF

size: -
J: TRBJ2-3
D: -
V: TRBV12-3/TRBV12-4
DNA: TGTGCCAGCAGTTTCCTCACAGATACGCAGTATTTT
CDR3: CASSFLTDTQYF

size: -
J: TRBJ2-3
D: -
V: TRBV2
DNA: TGTGCCAGCGGGACGACCTGGCTGGCACAAGATACGCAGTATTTT
CDR3: CASGTTWLAQDTQYF